This entry lists 10 T cell receptor beta chains sequenced from one sample in a study of blood T cell repertoires in COVID-19. TCRdb's copy holds only in-frame clones and misses some; the assay was immunoSEQ multiplex PCR. The sample lists 250,000 to 400,000 clones, about 85% seen once, with over 1.5% in the top ten. The specimen was PBMCs or T cells enriched from blood (not recorded which). These receptors were taken from a young woman who had been exposed to COVID-19.

This chain's CDR3 is CSASQGNTEAFF. Written as DNA, the CDR3 is TGCAGTGCTAGTCAGGGGAACACTGAAGCTTTCTTT. The chain couples TRBV20-1 to TRBJ1-1; D may be TRBD1 (5 bases). V shed 3 bases and J shed 1 base, with 6 bases lying between them. The CDR3 is 12 amino acids. Per germline, CDR1 DFQATT and CDR2 SNEGSKA (reference sequence).

This clone was observed a single time. The rearrangement uses TRBV2 and TRBJ1-1, with 8 bases that match TRBD1. Losses at the gene ends were 6 bases for V and 7 bases for J; bases not matched to a gene: 10. The CDR3 extends over 14 amino acids. Looked up from germline, CDR1 is SNHLY and CDR2 is FYNNEI. CDR3 sequence (DNA): TGTGCCAGCAGCGCGACAGGGGTAGGAAATGAAGCTTTCTTT. It specifies CASSATGVGNEAFF.

This chain's CDR3 is CASRQTGVGGYTF. DNA for the CDR3: TGTGCCAGCAGACAGACAGGGGTAGGTGGCTACACCTTC. The rearrangement links TRBV12-3 or TRBV12-4 to TRBJ1-2, with 8 bases identical to TRBD1. V was clipped by 6 bases and J by 7 bases; unmatched bases: 7. The CDR3 consists of 13 residues.

The chain recombines TRBV4-2 with TRBJ2-5, with 11 bases aligning to TRBD2. The CDR3 runs 15 residues. Germline V gene lookup returns CDR1 LGHNA and CDR2 YNFKEQ. J lost 2 bases, V lost 4 bases, and 3 bases had no gene match. CDR3 sequence (DNA): TGTGCCAGCAGCCCTGGGACTAGCGGTCAAGAGACCCAGTACTTC. Its protein product is CASSPGTSGQETQYF.

The V and J genes are TRBV12-3 or TRBV12-4 and TRBJ2-2, with a tentative D call TRBD1 (6 bases). This CDR3 spans 13 amino acids. V lost 6 bases and J lost 5, with 10 bases in between. The CDR3 loop is CASRPQGTGELFF. The CDR3 coding sequence is TGTGCCAGCAGGCCTCAGGGGACCGGGGAGCTGTTTTTT.

The chain employs TRBV4-1 and TRBJ2-5; 7 nucleotides line up with TRBD2. Trimming removed 5 bases from V and 5 bases from J; junction bases left unmatched: 11. The germline gives CDR1 MGHRA, CDR2 YSYEKL. This CDR3 contains 15 residues. This CDR3 reads CASSESRGGPETQYF. CDR3 sequence (DNA): TGCGCCAGCAGCGAATCCCGGGGAGGGCCCGAGACCCAGTACTTC.

The gene calls are TRBV27 and TRBJ2-7, with 7 positions matching TRBD2. CDR1 and CDR2 from the germline V gene are MNHEY and SMNVEV (reference sequence). This CDR3 has 15 amino acids. V shed 6 bases and J 4 bases; nucleotides not matched to a gene: 12. The CDR3 region is CASSPSRGGKYEQYF. DNA for the CDR3: TGTGCCAGCAGCCCCTCACGGGGAGGGAAATACGAGCAGTACTTC.

This clone was counted between two and nine times. The rearrangement joins TRBV4-2 to TRBJ1-1, with a tentative D call TRBD1 (5 bases). This CDR3 has 14 amino acids. The V end lost 1 base, the J end lost 1 base, and 7 bases lay between the germline ends. Germline V lookup: CDR1 LGHNA, CDR2 YNFKEQ. The CDR3: CASSQGQPNTEAFF. The CDR3 DNA reads as TGTGCCAGCAGCCAAGGACAGCCGAACACTGAAGCTTTCTTT.

The chain joins TRBV5-1 to TRBJ2-7, with 10 bases that match TRBD2. The CDR3 extends over 14 amino acids. The ends lost 4 bases at V and 7 bases at J; junction bases unmatched: 8. Germline V CDR1 and CDR2: SGHRS, YFSETQ. The CDR3 bases are TGCGCCAGCAGCAATGGACTAGCGGCGGGAGAGCAGTACTTC. This gives the protein CASSNGLAAGEQYF.

The V gene is TRBV11-3, the J gene TRBJ2-3, with 7 bases identical to TRBD2. The CDR3 consists of 14 residues. In germline, CDR1 is SGHNT, CDR2 YENEEA. Losses at the gene ends were 5 bases for V and 4 bases for J; bases not matched to a gene: 6. Written as DNA, the CDR3 is TGTGCCAGCAGCCTTGGGAGGGCGGCAGATACGCAGTATTTT. It codes for CASSLGRAADTQYF.